This T cell receptor beta chain was sequenced during a study of CD4 T cells in relation to SARS-CoV-2 and coronaviruses. The overall study: PBMCs were cultured with antigen for about eleven days before TCR beta sequencing.

Study-level points and caveats: Crossreactive clones expanded significantly less to SARS-CoV-2 than monoreactive clones.

Of note for this clone: What it binds is not known.

Survey-level TCR-beta sequencing used DNA from CEF-cultured naive and memory CD4+ T cells. Produced via immunoSEQ multiplex PCR; TCRdb's table is partial and in-frame only. The table lists 41,000 or so clones, 84% of them singletons. The receptor's source is an adult with COVID-19. The sequenced sample was naive CD4+ T cells from PBMCs, cultured in vitro. Subset specified: naive CD4+ T cells isolated by negative enrichment.

The CDR3 spells CATSRGPTTRVYNEQFF. In DNA, the CDR3 is TGTGCCACCAGCAGAGGACCGACTACACGAGTCTACAATGAGCAGTTCTTC. This chain links TRBV15 with TRBJ2-1; tentatively, D is TRBD2 (5 bases). CDR1 is LNHNV and CDR2 is YYDKDF in the germline V gene (reference sequence). This CDR3 is built from 17 residues. V dropped 1 base and J dropped 3 bases, with 16 bases sitting between them.